The T cell receptor (beta chain) under discussion was sequenced for a study of T-cell memory formation after mild COVID-19. MiXCR, applied by TCRdb to the 5' RACE reads, yields one record per CDR3 protein. This table has more than 25,000 distinct CDR3 sequences, 7.4% appearing once. The CDR3 sequence is 13 residues long. V dropped 3 bases and J dropped 1 base, with 6 bases sitting between them. The V gene's germline CDR1 is MGHDK and CDR2 SYGVNS. General study findings and limits: For second-wave clones that peaked at day 37, SARS-CoV-2 specificity went unverified.

This clonotype was seen at least ten times. Its antigen is unknown. V gene TRBV25-1 combines with J gene TRBJ2-5; no definite D call. The origin of this receptor is an adult woman who had mild COVID-19 (a few samples of this study predate the infection). Cell type and time point are not known. The sample taken for sequencing was PBMCs or a T cell subset sorted from them (not recorded which). The CDR3 is CASSDFPQETQYF. CDR3 sequence (DNA): TGTGCCAGCAGTGATTTCCCCCAAGAGACCCAGTACTTC.